Below are 3 T cell receptor beta chains sequenced from a single sample in a study of beta chain features in type 1 diabetes. Expressed TCRB transcripts were sequenced, since all the RNA that had been isolated was reverse transcribed. Assay: immunoSEQ multiplex PCR; the TCRdb copy retains only in-frame clones and omits some. The table shows around 400,000 clones, with around 15% occurring only once. Material: naive CD4+ T cells from blood. The receptor source for this set is a woman under 30 in good health.

A few counts support this clone. CDR3 amino acids: CASSEWDGGNYGYTF. The CDR3 region has the DNA TGTGCCAGCAGTGAATGGGACGGGGGGAACTATGGCTACACCTTC. The V and J genes are TRBV25-1 and TRBJ1-2, with D maybe TRBD1 (5 bases). V shed 1 base and J shed 2 bases, with 11 bases lying between them. The V gene's germline CDR1 is MGHDK and CDR2 SYGVNS. The CDR3 covers 15 residues.

This chain uses TRBV19 with TRBJ2-1; TRBD2 agrees at 10 bases. V dropped 3 bases and J dropped 6; count of bases not matched to a gene: 14. This CDR3 is built from 18 residues. Germline loops: CDR1 LNHDA, CDR2 SQIVND (reference sequence). The CDR3 loop reads CASSIPIKAGGPSNEQFF. In nucleotides, the CDR3 is TGTGCCAGTAGTATTCCAATAAAAGCGGGAGGGCCTTCCAATGAGCAGTTCTTC.

This chain links TRBV28 with TRBJ2-7; 7 bases align to TRBD1. Germline CDR1 and CDR2: MDHEN and SYDVKM. The CDR3 has 11 amino acids. V lost 6 bases, J lost 9 bases, and 5 bases stayed unmatched. CDR3 in amino acids: CASSLPGGQYF. Here the CDR3 DNA reads TGTGCCAGCAGCCTCCCAGGGGGGCAGTACTTC.